What follows are 9 T cell receptor beta chains derived from one specimen sequenced in a study of regulatory T cells in long-lasting Graves disease. Combining iRepertoire HTBI primers with Arm-PCR of CDR3 regions, the authors built TCR beta libraries. Via MiXCR, TCRdb re-called the multiplex PCR reads, giving one row per CDR3 protein. The repertoire holds about 470,000 distinct CDR3 sequences, with under 15% as singletons. Stated time point: newly diagnosed GD, antithyroid drugs for less than 3 months. RNA isolated from PBMCs was used to make the TCR library. These data were also filed under a second study, of T cells in Graves' hyperthyroidism and ophthalmopathy.

This sample comprised peripheral blood mononuclear cells (PBMCs), obtained at new diagnosis, from a patient treated with antithyroid drugs. These receptors originate from a woman aged 30 to 39 with Graves disease.

This clonotype was recorded many times. V and J are TRBV29-1 and TRBJ2-7; a weak D match, TRBD2 (5 bases). V lost 4 bases to trimming and J lost 3 bases, with 13 bases between them. The CDR3 is 13 residues long. Germline V gene data show CDR1 as SQVTM and CDR2 as ANQGSEA. CDR3 protein: CSVVPGSIYEQYF. As DNA, the CDR3 is TGCAGCGTTGTCCCGGGGTCGATCTACGAGCAGTACTTC.

This clonotype has just a few counts. The chain is built from TRBV5-6 and TRBJ1-2; D is ambiguous. V shed 5 bases and J shed 4 bases, with 6 bases lying between them. The CDR3 loop spans 11 amino acids. Germline V gives CDR1 SGHDT, CDR2 YYEEEE. In DNA form, the CDR3 reads TGTGCCAGCAGTACAATCTATGGCTACACCTTC. This codes for CASSTIYGYTF.

The genes are TRBV27 and TRBJ2-1, with 8 bases fitting TRBD2. Germline V CDR1 and CDR2: MNHEY, SMNVEV (reference sequence). CDR3 length: 16 amino acids. The ends lost 8 bases at V and 6 bases at J; junction bases unmatched: 15. The CDR3 coding sequence is TGTGCCAGCGGTTCCCAAATGAGCGGGAGCTCCAATGAGCAGTTCTTC. It is translated as CASGSQMSGSSNEQFF.

This clonotype appeared many times. The chain has TRBV6-5 and TRBJ2-2; no reliable D call. Germline V gives CDR1 MNHEY, CDR2 SVGAGI. This CDR3 is 14 amino acids long. Between the trimmed V and J ends, which lost 0 bases and 7 bases, there was a span of 9 bases. The CDR3 region is CASSYSLSVGELFF. In nucleotides, the CDR3 is TGTGCCAGCAGTTACTCGCTTTCTGTCGGGGAGCTGTTTTTT.

The rearrangement links TRBV7-3 to TRBJ2-3; D perhaps matches TRBD2 (6 bases). The CDR3 totals 15 residues. V was shortened by 5 bases and J by 0 bases, with 12 bases between the two germline ends. Germline CDR1 is SGHTA and CDR2 is FQGTGA. The CDR3 sequence: CASSPGGSSTDTQYF. The CDR3 DNA reads TGTGCCAGCAGCCCCGGGGGATCTAGCACAGATACGCAGTATTTT.

This clonotype was detected ten times or more. V and J are TRBV6-1 and TRBJ2-7; TRBD2 matches 9 bases. Germline CDR1 MNHNS, CDR2 SASEGT. V lost 3 bases, J lost 4 bases, and 10 bases stayed unmatched. The CDR3 spans 16 residues. In nucleotides, the CDR3 is TGTGCCAGCAGTGACCGGGCGGGAGGGCCGGGGTACGAGCAGTACTTC. It encodes CASSDRAGGPGYEQYF.

This clonotype was seen repeatedly, ten times or more. The rearrangement joins TRBV12-3 or TRBV12-4 to TRBJ2-1, with TRBD2 matching 11 bases. CDR3 size: 17 residues. Trimming removed 0 bases from V and 2 bases from J; junction bases left unmatched: 3. The CDR3 protein is CASSLALAGGPYNEQFF. The CDR3 DNA follows: TGTGCCAGCAGTTTAGCGCTAGCGGGAGGCCCCTACAATGAGCAGTTCTTC.

This clonotype was detected ten times or more. V usage is TRBV3-1 and J usage is TRBJ2-7; D uncertain. The germline V gene encodes CDR1 LGHDT and CDR2 YNNKEL (reference sequence). V was pared by 3 bases and J by 0 bases, with 12 bases between. The CDR3 spans 15 residues. DNA for the CDR3: TGTGCCAGCAGCCATCTGGGCAGAAGCTCCTACGAGCAGTACTTC. Translated: CASSHLGRSSYEQYF.

This clonotype has more than one count but fewer than ten. The chain links TRBV20-1 to TRBJ1-2, with no clear D. Trimming took off 1 base at V and 4 bases at J, with 13 bases between the two ends. CDR1 is DFQATT and CDR2 is SNEGSKA in the germline V gene (reference sequence). This CDR3 spans 14 amino acids. CDR3 nucleotide sequence: TGCAGTGCTAGAGTAGGAGGGCGCAGCTATGGCTACACCTTC. Amino acids: CSARVGGRSYGYTF.